This T cell receptor beta chain emerged from a study of blood T cell repertoires in COVID-19. Study context: Acute and convalescent COVID-19 samples came from the United States, Italy and Spain.

This clone has a handful of counts. CDR1 MNHEY and CDR2 SVGAGI come from the germline V gene. The CDR3 extends over 12 amino acids. Deletions cut 2 bases from V and 6 bases from J, with 2 bases between. TCRdb's copy holds only in-frame clones and misses some; the assay was immunoSEQ multiplex PCR. Of approximately 19,000 clones listed, roughly 81% were seen once; the top ten hold around 8.1%. The sample was peripheral blood. The chain combines TRBV6-5 with TRBJ1-6; D gene uncertain. The TCR comes from a man aged 60 to 75 with acute or convalescent COVID-19. In DNA, the CDR3 is TGTGCCAGCAGTTACCTTAATTCACCCCTCCACTTT. Translated: CASSYLNSPLHF.